Reported below is one T cell receptor (beta chain). Its antigen is unknown. These data belong to a study of shared clonotypes between healthy human individuals. Overall study findings and caveats: Across subsets, estimated richness was generally greater for naive than for memory populations. Clonotype sharing across donors was expected to vary with sequencing depth.

This CDR3 spans 10 amino acids. With V trimmed by 5 bases and J by 12 bases, 2 bases remained unmatched. CDR1 is MNHNY and CDR2 is SVGAGI in the germline V gene (reference sequence). The investigators split CD4+ cells into a CD45RA+ naive subset and a CD45RA-negative memory subset. Only in-frame clones appear in the TCRdb table, and some are missing; sequencing was by immunoSEQ multiplex PCR. The top ten clones hold 1.5% to 2% of a sample with some 680,000 clones, 55% to 85% of them seen once. Sequences were obtained from memory CD4+ T cells sorted from blood. Indicated subset: CD45RA-negative fraction. The receptor was isolated from a woman aged 25 to 39 in good health. This chain joins TRBV6-6 and TRBJ2-7; 9 bases match TRBD2. CDR3 nucleotides: TGTGCCAGCAGTAGCGGGAGGACGTACTTC. This gives the protein CASSSGRTYF.